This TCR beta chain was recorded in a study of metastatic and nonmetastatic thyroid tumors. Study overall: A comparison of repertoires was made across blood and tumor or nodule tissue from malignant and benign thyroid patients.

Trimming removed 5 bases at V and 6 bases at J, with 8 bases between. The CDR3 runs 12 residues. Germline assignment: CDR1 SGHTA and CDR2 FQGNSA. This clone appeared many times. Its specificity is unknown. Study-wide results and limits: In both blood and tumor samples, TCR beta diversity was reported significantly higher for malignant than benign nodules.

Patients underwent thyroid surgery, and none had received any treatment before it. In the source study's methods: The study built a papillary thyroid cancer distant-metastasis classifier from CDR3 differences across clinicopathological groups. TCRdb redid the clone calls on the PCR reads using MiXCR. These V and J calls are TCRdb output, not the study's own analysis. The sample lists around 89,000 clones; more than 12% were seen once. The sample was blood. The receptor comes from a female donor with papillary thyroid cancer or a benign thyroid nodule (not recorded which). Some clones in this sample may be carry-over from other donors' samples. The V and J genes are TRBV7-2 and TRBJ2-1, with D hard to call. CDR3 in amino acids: CASSLSRNEQFF. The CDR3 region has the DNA TGTGCCAGCAGCCTCAGCCGCAATGAGCAGTTCTTC.